This entry lists 30 T cell receptor beta chains sequenced from one sample in a study of OX40 agonist ivuxolimab in advanced cancers. Repertoires were generated with immunoSEQ multiplex PCR, while TCRdb's copy carries only in-frame clones and drops some. This table holds around 110,000 clones, 91% found once. The sequences come from CD4+ or CD8+ T cells sorted from blood, collected in a trial of the OX40 agonist ivuxolimab. These receptor sequences come from an adult with an advanced solid tumor such as melanoma, head and neck, liver or kidney cancer.

The J gene is TRBJ1-5, the V gene TRBV18; unclear D gene. CDR3 length: 14 amino acids. Germline lookup yields CDR1 KGHSH and CDR2 LQKENI. The V end lost 7 bases, the J end lost 5 bases, and 15 bases lay between the germline ends. The CDR3 DNA follows: TGTGCCAGCTTGTCGTGGGAGGGAGATCAGCCCCAGCATTTT. Its protein product is CASLSWEGDQPQHF.

This clone was counted once. This chain uses TRBV9 with TRBJ1-6; no firm D call. Germline CDR1 SGDLS, CDR2 YYNGEE. The V and J ends lost 4 bases and 4 bases respectively, with 12 bases between them. The CDR3 totals 15 residues. Here the CDR3 DNA reads TGTGCCAGCAGCCTGGGCGGGCAGTATAATTCACCCCTCCACTTT. This sequence encodes CASSLGGQYNSPLHF.

Comment on this clone: Germline and junction disagree at one end, which may indicate a read error. The chain links TRBV7-3 to TRBJ1-1; D ambiguous. Germline values: CDR1 SGHTA, CDR2 FQGTGA. The CDR3 contains 15 residues. The CDR3 DNA sequence: TGTGCCGGCAGCTTCTTGACGGCGCTGAACACTGAAGCTTTCTTT. Residues: CAGSFLTALNTEAFF.

The chain couples TRBV19 to TRBJ2-5, with D tentatively TRBD2 (7 bases). The CDR3 has 16 residues. V shed 2 bases and J shed 11 bases, with 24 bases lying between them. Germline V CDR1 and CDR2: LNHDA, SQIVND (reference sequence). Here the CDR3 DNA reads TGTGCCAGTAGTATAAGGTCCGACTGGAAAGGGGGGGAGCAGTACTTC. This translates into CASSIRSDWKGGEQYF.

J is TRBJ1-5 and V is TRBV28, with D unclear. V was shortened by 4 bases and J by 6 bases, with 4 bases between the two germline ends. Germline V gene data show CDR1 as MDHEN and CDR2 as SYDVKM. The CDR3 consists of 11 residues. Here the CDR3 reads CASSSRQPQHF. The CDR3 nucleotides read TGTGCCAGCAGTTCACGTCAGCCCCAGCATTTT.

The rearrangement joins TRBV6-1 to TRBJ1-5; possible D gene TRBD1, 6 bases. Germline CDR1 MNHNS, CDR2 SASEGT. V was shortened by 4 bases and J by 6 bases, with 10 bases between the two germline ends. This CDR3 spans 13 amino acids. The CDR3 DNA is TGTGCCAGCAGTGGGACAGTCGCTCAGCCCCAGCATTTT. It translates to CASSGTVAQPQHF.

The rearrangement joins TRBV29-1 to TRBJ2-1; no firm D call. Trimming cost V 5 bases and J 5 bases, with 19 bases left between them. CDR1 and CDR2 (germline): SQVTM, ANQGSEA. This CDR3 has 15 residues. CDR3 in DNA: TGCAGCGTTTGGGTAAAAAGGGTGCGAGACAATGAGCAGTTCTTC. This encodes CSVWVKRVRDNEQFF.

The rearrangement links TRBV11-1 to TRBJ2-1, with 9 nucleotides matching TRBD2. The CDR3 sequence is 15 residues long. CDR1 is SGHAT, CDR2 FQDESV, per germline (reference sequence). After removal of 5 bases from V and 8 bases from J, the junction contained 10 bases not matched to a gene. The CDR3 coding sequence is TGTGCCAGCAGCGCGCGGGAGGGCCGGGTCGATGAGCAGTTCTTC. Amino acids: CASSAREGRVDEQFF.

The chain combines TRBV19 with TRBJ2-1; TRBD2 aligns across 14 bases. The V and J ends lost 3 bases and 5 bases, in that order; junction bases with no gene match: 15. The germline V gene encodes CDR1 LNHDA and CDR2 SQIVND (reference sequence). CDR3 length: 20 residues. CDR3: CASSIRTGLAGDWGDNEQFF. In DNA, the CDR3 is TGTGCCAGTAGTATCCGAACGGGACTAGCGGGAGATTGGGGGGACAATGAGCAGTTCTTC. Looking up the rest from reference TRBV19 and TRBJ2-1 gives the full variable domain: DGGITQSPKYLFRKEGQNVTLSCEQNLNHDAMYWYRQDPGQGLRLIYYSQIVNDFQKGDIAEGYSVSREKKESFPLTVTSAQKNPTAFYLCASSIRTGLAGDWGDNEQFFGPGTRLTVL.

This rearrangement joins TRBV7-2 to TRBJ1-1; no clear D gene. This CDR3 spans 14 amino acids. CDR1 SGHTA and CDR2 FQGNSA come from the germline V gene. V lost 3 bases to trimming and J lost 4 bases, with 12 bases between them. In DNA, the CDR3 is TGTGCCAGCAGCTTGAATATGGGGAGCACTGAAGCTTTCTTT. Its protein is CASSLNMGSTEAFF.

The CDR3 DNA reads TGCGCCAGCAGCTCCGCAGGGGGCGCGTACGAGCAGTACTTC. Its protein is CASSSAGGAYEQYF. J is TRBJ2-7 and V is TRBV5-1; 8 bases align to TRBD1. This CDR3 region has 14 residues. Per germline, CDR1 SGHRS and CDR2 YFSETQ. V was clipped by 3 bases and J by 4 bases; unmatched bases: 6.

The DNA for the CDR3 is TGTGCCAGCAGCTTGGTTACTACAGGGGTTGGATTGAGAACTGAAGCTTTCTTT. Residues: CASSLVTTGVGLRTEAFF. The chain has TRBV11-2 and TRBJ1-1, with 7 bases that match TRBD1. Germline V lookup: CDR1 SGHAT, CDR2 FQNNGV. The length of the CDR3 is 18 residues. Trimming removed 3 bases from V and 5 bases from J; junction bases left unmatched: 18.

The V gene is TRBV5-5, the J gene TRBJ2-2; TRBD2 aligns across 7 bases. Per germline, CDR1 SGHKS and CDR2 YYEKEE (reference sequence). V lost 4 bases to trimming and J lost 1 base; unmatched junction nucleotides: 10. The CDR3 spans 17 residues. The CDR3 loop is CASSPLGEGRNTGELFF. In DNA, the CDR3 is TGTGCCAGCAGCCCCCTAGGGGAGGGGAGGAACACCGGGGAGCTGTTTTTT.

This chain joins TRBV7-2 and TRBJ2-2; 7 nucleotides agree with TRBD2. V lost 1 base, J lost 7 bases, and 9 bases stayed unmatched. The germline CDR1 and CDR2 sequences are SGHTA and FQGNSA. The CDR3 has 16 amino acids. The chain's CDR3 is CASSLGVAGAGGELFF. The CDR3, as DNA: TGTGCCAGCAGCTTAGGTGTCGCGGGAGCGGGCGGGGAGCTGTTTTTT.

The chain carries TRBV6-5 and TRBJ2-7; no clear D gene. Germline V gene data show CDR1 as MNHEY and CDR2 as SVGAGI. V dropped 2 bases and J dropped 1 base, with 12 bases sitting between them. This CDR3 spans 15 amino acids. The CDR3 DNA follows: TGTGCCAGCAGTTACCAGGCCGACGCTTCCTACGAGCAGTACTTC. This translates into CASSYQADASYEQYF.

This chain uses TRBV5-1 with TRBJ1-1; maybe TRBD1 (5 bases). V was shortened by 2 bases and J by 11 bases, with 22 bases between the two germline ends. This CDR3 is 15 amino acids long. Germline CDR1 and CDR2: SGHRS and YFSETQ. The CDR3 region has the DNA TGCGCCAGCAGCTTTATCACTCCAGGGTTCTCTGGTGCTTTCTTT. It is translated as CASSFITPGFSGAFF.

The chain combines TRBV7-6 with TRBJ1-4; D call uncertain. Trimming shortened V by 3 bases and J by 1 base, and 9 bases separated the two germline ends. This CDR3 is built from 15 residues. Germline CDR1 SGHVS, CDR2 FNYEAQ. The CDR3 reads CASSFRSVTNEKLFF. The CDR3 DNA is TGTGCCAGCAGCTTTCGCTCAGTAACTAATGAAAAACTGTTTTTT.

The rearrangement joins TRBV6-6 to TRBJ2-7, with D possibly matching TRBD1 (6 bases). V dropped 2 bases and J dropped 6 bases, with 11 bases sitting between them. The CDR3 runs to 13 residues. CDR1 is MNHNY, CDR2 SVGAGI, per germline (reference sequence). The CDR3 region has the DNA TGTGCCAGCAGTTACGCACAGGGTGTCGAGCAGTACTTC. Its translation is CASSYAQGVEQYF.

In nucleotides, the CDR3 is TGCGCCAGCAGCTTACAGGTCGTCGCCGGGGAGCTGTTTTTT. Amino acids: CASSLQVVAGELFF. This rearrangement joins TRBV5-1 to TRBJ2-2, with a tentative D call TRBD1 (5 bases). The V gene lost 2 bases and the J gene lost 6 bases, with 11 bases spanning the gap. CDR1 is SGHRS, CDR2 YFSETQ, per germline. This CDR3 region has 14 residues.

The chain couples TRBV2 to TRBJ1-5; the D is unclear. V was cut by 3 bases and J by 9 bases, with 15 bases left in between. The CDR3 has 14 residues. Germline V gene lookup returns CDR1 SNHLY and CDR2 FYNNEI. DNA of the CDR3: TGTGCCAGCAGTGACGAGGGCGGTGTTGGGCCCCAGCATTTT. This gives the protein CASSDEGGVGPQHF.

The V and J genes are TRBV21-1 and TRBJ1-5; the DNA was not used to check the table's D call, TRBD1. TRBV21-1 is listed as a pseudogene. The CDR3 totals 15 residues. DNA for the CDR3: TGTGCCAGCAGCACCGGGACAGCCTTTCATCAGCCCCAGCATTTT. The encoded protein is CASSTGTAFHQPQHF.

The gene calls are TRBV19 and TRBJ1-3; D gene uncertain. The CDR3 runs 12 residues. Trimming took 3 bases from V and 4 from J, leaving 4 bases between them. Germline CDR1 is LNHDA and CDR2 is SQIVND (reference sequence). The CDR3 protein is CASSIQGNTIYF. CDR3 nucleotides: TGTGCCAGTAGTATCCAGGGAAACACCATATATTTT.

In its sample, this clone was seen a few times. This sequence joins TRBV6-5 and TRBJ1-4; 8 bases line up with TRBD1. The ends lost 4 bases at V and 5 bases at J; junction bases unmatched: 3. This CDR3 comprises 14 residues. CDR1 MNHEY and CDR2 SVGAGI come from the germline V gene. In DNA form, the CDR3 reads TGTGCCAGCAGTTTTACAGGGGGAAATGAAAAACTGTTTTTT. Translating it yields CASSFTGGNEKLFF.

The rearrangement joins TRBV19 to TRBJ1-5, with D unclear. V gave up 4 bases and J gave up 3 bases, with 10 bases separating them. Germline CDR1 reads LNHDA; CDR2 reads SQIVND (reference sequence). This CDR3 region has 14 residues. The CDR3 DNA sequence: TGTGCCAGTAGTACTGGACTACTCAATCAGCCCCAGCATTTT. Translation: CASSTGLLNQPQHF.

This chain joins TRBV6-5 and TRBJ1-4; the D is unclear. Germline V gene sequence: CDR1 MNHEY, CDR2 SVGAGI. V dropped 8 bases and J dropped 3 bases, with 7 bases sitting between them. The CDR3 extends over 12 amino acids. CDR3 bases: TGTGCCAGCGGCCGAGCTAATGAAAAACTGTTTTTT. Protein sequence: CASGRANEKLFF.

V usage is TRBV6-6 and J usage is TRBJ1-5; TRBD1 might be the D (6 bases). CDR1 is MNHNY, CDR2 SVGAGI, per germline (reference sequence). The V gene lost 6 bases and the J gene lost 2 bases, with 14 bases spanning the gap. The CDR3 sequence is 15 residues long. CDR3 sequence: CASSQGTLGNQPQHF. The CDR3 DNA sequence: TGTGCCAGCAGCCAGGGGACATTGGGCAATCAGCCCCAGCATTTT.

The V gene is TRBV9, the J gene TRBJ2-2; D unresolved. Germline V gives CDR1 SGDLS, CDR2 YYNGEE. The V and J ends lost 0 bases and 1 base respectively, with 4 bases between them. This CDR3 region has 14 residues. This chain's CDR3 is CASSVAMNTGELFF. The CDR3 DNA is TGTGCCAGCAGCGTAGCCATGAACACCGGGGAGCTGTTTTTT.

The chain employs TRBV7-8 and TRBJ2-1; 10 nucleotides match TRBD2. The CDR3 loop spans 16 amino acids. The V segment lost 5 bases and the J segment 5 bases; nucleotides outside the gene matches: 9. The germline CDR1 and CDR2 sequences are SGHVS and FQNEAQ. The chain's CDR3 is CASSPRLAGAHNEQFF. The CDR3 nucleotides read TGTGCCAGCAGCCCTAGACTAGCGGGCGCCCACAATGAGCAGTTCTTC.

This chain connects TRBV5-1 to TRBJ1-4; D is uncertain. Trimming took 2 bases from V and 4 from J, leaving 12 bases between them. This CDR3 is 15 amino acids long. CDR1 is SGHRS and CDR2 is YFSETQ in the germline V gene. CDR3 amino acids: CASSFGSQVNEKLFF. The CDR3 region has the DNA TGCGCCAGCAGCTTCGGGAGTCAGGTTAATGAAAAACTGTTTTTT.

The rearrangement joins TRBV28 to TRBJ1-4, with D possibly TRBD1 on 6 matching bases. Germline CDR1 is MDHEN and CDR2 is SYDVKM. The CDR3 consists of 15 residues. Trimming took off 6 bases at V and 4 bases at J, with 15 bases between the two ends. The CDR3 sequence is CASSIYRAGNEKLFF. The CDR3 nucleotides read TGTGCCAGCAGCATCTACAGGGCCGGTAATGAAAAACTGTTTTTT.